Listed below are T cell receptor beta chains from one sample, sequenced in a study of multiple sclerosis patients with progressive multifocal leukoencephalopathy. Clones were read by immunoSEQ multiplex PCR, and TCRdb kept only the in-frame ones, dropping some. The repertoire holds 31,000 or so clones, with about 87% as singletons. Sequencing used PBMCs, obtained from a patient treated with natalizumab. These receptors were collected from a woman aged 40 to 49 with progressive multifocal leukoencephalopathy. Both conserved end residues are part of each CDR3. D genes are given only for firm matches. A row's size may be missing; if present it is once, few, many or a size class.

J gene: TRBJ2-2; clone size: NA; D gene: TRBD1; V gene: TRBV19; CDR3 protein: CASSRGQGEGIYTGELFF; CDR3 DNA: TGTGCCAGTAGTAGGGGACAGGGTGAGGGCATATACACCGGGGAGCTGTTTTTT
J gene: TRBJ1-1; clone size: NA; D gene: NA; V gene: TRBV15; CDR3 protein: CATSRDSVGGEAFF; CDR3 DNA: TGTGCCACCAGCAGAGATTCCGTCGGCGGAGAAGCTTTCTTT
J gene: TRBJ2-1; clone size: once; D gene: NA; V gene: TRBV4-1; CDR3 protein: CASSQVGVGEQFF; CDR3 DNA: TGCGCCAGCAGCCAAGTTGGGGTCGGTGAGCAGTTCTTC
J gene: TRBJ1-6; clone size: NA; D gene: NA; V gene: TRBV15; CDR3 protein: CATSRRGSSYNSPLHF; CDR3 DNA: TGTGCCACCAGCAGGAGGGGAAGCTCCTATAATTCACCCCTCCACTTT
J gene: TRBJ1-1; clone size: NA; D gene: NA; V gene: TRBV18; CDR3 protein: CASSPEGPTEAFF; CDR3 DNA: TGTGCCAGCTCACCTGAGGGACCCACTGAAGCTTTCTTT
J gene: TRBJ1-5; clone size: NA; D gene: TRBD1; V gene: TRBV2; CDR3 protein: CASSSSTGTGYQPQHF; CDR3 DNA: TGTGCCAGCAGTTCGTCCACCGGGACAGGGTATCAGCCCCAGCATTTT
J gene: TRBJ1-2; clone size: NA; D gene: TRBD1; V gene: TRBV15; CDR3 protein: CATSKQGADGLYGYTF; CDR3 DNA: TGTGCCACCAGCAAACAGGGGGCCGACGGACTATATGGCTACACCTTC
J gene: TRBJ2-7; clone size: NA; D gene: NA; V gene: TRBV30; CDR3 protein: CAWSVTRREQYF; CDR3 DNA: TGTGCCTGGAGTGTGACCCGACGAGAGCAGTACTTC
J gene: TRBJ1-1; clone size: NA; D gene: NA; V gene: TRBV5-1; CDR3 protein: CASSFAGATRTNTEAFF; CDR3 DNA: TGCGCCAGCAGCTTCGCCGGCGCCACCAGGACGAACACTGAAGCTTTCTTT
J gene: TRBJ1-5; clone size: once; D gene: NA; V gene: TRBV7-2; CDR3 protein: CASSGTSNQPQHF; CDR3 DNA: TGTGCCAGCAGCGGGACATCAAATCAGCCCCAGCATTTT
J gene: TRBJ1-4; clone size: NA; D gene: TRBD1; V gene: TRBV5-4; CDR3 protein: CASSFRGRTNEKLFF; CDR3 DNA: TGTGCCAGCAGCTTCAGGGGGAGGACTAATGAAAAACTGTTTTTT
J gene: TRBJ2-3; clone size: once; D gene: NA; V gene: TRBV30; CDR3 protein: CAWSTGLEIDF; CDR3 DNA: TGTGCCTGGAGCACAGGGCTTGAGATAGATTTT
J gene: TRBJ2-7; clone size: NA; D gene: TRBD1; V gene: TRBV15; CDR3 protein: CATSRDTGGGYEQYF; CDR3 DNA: TGTGCCACCAGCAGAGATACAGGGGGCGGTTACGAGCAGTACTTC
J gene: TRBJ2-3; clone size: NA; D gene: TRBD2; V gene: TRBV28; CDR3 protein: CASSLSERDYTDTQYF; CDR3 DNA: TGTGCCAGCAGTTTATCTGAGCGGGATTACACAGATACGCAGTATTTT
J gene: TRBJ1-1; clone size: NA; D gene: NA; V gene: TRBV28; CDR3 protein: CAIELNTEAFF; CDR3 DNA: TGTGCCATCGAGCTGAACACTGAAGCTTTCTTT
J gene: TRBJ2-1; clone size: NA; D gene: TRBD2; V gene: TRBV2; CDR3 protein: CASRPRTSGGYEQFF; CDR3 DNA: TGTGCCAGCAGGCCCCGGACTAGCGGAGGCTATGAGCAGTTCTTC
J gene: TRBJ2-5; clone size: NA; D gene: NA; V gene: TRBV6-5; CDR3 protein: CASTYLSGETQYF; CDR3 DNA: TGTGCCAGCACTTATCTTTCGGGAGAGACCCAGTACTTC
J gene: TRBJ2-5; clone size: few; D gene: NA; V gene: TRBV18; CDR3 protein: CASSPPSNWETQYF; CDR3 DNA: TGTGCCAGCTCACCACCAAGTAACTGGGAGACCCAGTACTTC
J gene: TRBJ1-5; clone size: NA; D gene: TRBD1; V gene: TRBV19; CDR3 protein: CASSIDRDSSFTSNQPQHF; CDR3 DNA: TGTGCCAGTAGTATAGACAGGGACAGCTCCTTTACAAGCAATCAGCCCCAGCATTTT
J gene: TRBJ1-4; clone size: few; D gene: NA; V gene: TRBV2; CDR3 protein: CASSETILSRGEKLFF; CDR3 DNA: TGTGCCAGCAGTGAAACGATACTTTCCCGGGGTGAAAAACTGTTTTTT
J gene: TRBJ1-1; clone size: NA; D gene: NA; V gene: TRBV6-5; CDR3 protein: CASSYKMNTEAFF; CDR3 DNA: TGTGCCAGCAGTTACAAAATGAACACTGAAGCTTTCTTT
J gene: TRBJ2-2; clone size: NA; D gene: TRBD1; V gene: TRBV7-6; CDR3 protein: CASSLGTGETGELFF; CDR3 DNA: TGTGCCAGCAGCTTAGGGACAGGGGAAACCGGGGAGCTGTTTTTT
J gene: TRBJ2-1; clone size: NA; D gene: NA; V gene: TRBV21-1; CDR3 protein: CASSTAPRLHNEQFF; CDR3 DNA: TGTGCCAGCAGCACGGCCCCCCGGCTGCACAATGAGCAGTTCTTC
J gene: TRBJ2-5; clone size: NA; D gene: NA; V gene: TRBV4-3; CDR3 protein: CASSQGSRETQYF; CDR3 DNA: TGCGCCAGCAGCCAGGGGTCCAGGGAGACCCAGTACTTC
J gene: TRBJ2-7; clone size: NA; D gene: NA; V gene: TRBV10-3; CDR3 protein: CAMAGDLHYEQYF; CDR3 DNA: TGTGCCATGGCAGGGGACCTCCACTACGAGCAGTACTTC
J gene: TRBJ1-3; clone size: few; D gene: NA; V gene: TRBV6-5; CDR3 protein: CASSHRVMGNTIYF; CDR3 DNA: TGTGCCAGCAGTCACAGAGTCATGGGAAACACCATATATTTT
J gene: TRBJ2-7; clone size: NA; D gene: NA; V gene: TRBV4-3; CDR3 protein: CASSQEPGGGYEQYF; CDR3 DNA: TGCGCCAGCAGCCAAGAGCCAGGGGGGGGCTACGAGCAGTACTTC
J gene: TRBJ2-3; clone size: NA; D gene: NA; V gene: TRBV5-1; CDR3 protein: CASRKGGRGTDTQYF; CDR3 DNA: TGCGCCAGCAGAAAGGGGGGGCGGGGCACAGATACGCAGTATTTT
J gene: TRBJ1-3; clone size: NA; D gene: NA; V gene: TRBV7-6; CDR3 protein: CASSLRGGPSGNTIYF; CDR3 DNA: TGTGCCAGCAGCTTACGTGGAGGACCCTCTGGAAACACCATATATTTT
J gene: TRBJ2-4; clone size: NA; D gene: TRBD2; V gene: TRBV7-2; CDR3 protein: CASRRGGGPRQNIQYF; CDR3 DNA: TGTGCCAGCAGGCGGGGGGGTGGACCTCGCCAAAACATTCAGTACTTC
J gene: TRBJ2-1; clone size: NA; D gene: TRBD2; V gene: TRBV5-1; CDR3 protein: CASSFTSGGANEQFF; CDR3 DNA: TGCGCCAGCAGCTTCACTAGCGGGGGGGCTAATGAGCAGTTCTTC
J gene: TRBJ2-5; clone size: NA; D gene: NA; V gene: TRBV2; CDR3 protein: CASREGGETQYF; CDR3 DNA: TGTGCCAGCAGGGAGGGGGGGGAGACCCAGTACTTC
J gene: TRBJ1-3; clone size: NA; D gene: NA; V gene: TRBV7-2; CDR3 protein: CASSLLRNTIYF; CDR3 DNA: TGTGCCAGCAGCTTGCTTAGAAACACCATATATTTT
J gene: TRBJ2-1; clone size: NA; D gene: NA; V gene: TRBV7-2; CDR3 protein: CASSLFRLDFNEQFF; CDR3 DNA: TGTGCCAGCAGCTTATTCCGACTAGATTTCAATGAGCAGTTCTTC
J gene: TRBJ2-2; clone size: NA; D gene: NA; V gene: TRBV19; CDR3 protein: CASSYGGTGELFF; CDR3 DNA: TGTGCCAGTAGTTATGGAGGCACCGGGGAGCTGTTTTTT
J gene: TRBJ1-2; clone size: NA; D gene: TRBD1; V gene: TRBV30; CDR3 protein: CGGTGGSYGYTF; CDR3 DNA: TGTGGCGGGACAGGGGGCTCCTATGGCTACACCTTC
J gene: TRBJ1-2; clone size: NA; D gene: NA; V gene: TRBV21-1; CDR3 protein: CASSSAYPRDRGVNGYTF; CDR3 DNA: TGTGCCAGCAGCTCCGCGTATCCCCGGGACAGGGGAGTTAATGGCTACACCTTC
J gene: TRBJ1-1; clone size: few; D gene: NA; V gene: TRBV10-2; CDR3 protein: CASRENTNTEAFF; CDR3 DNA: TGCGCCAGCAGAGAAAATACAAACACTGAAGCTTTCTTT
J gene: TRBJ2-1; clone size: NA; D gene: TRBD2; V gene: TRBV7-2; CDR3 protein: CASSPHGLAGYNEQFF; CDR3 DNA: TGTGCCAGCAGCCCGCACGGACTAGCGGGATACAATGAGCAGTTCTTC
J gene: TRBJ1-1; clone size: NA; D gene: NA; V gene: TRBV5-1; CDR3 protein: CASSLEVENTEAFF; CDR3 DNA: TGCGCCAGCAGCTTGGAAGTCGAGAACACTGAAGCTTTCTTT
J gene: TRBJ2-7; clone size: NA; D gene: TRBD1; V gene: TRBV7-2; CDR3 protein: CASSRRQGTHEQYF; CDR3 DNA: TGTGCCAGCAGCAGACGACAGGGGACCCACGAGCAGTACTTC
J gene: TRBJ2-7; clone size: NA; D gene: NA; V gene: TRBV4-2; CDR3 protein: CASSQDPGRDEQYF; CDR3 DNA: TGTGCCAGCAGCCAAGATCCGGGCAGGGACGAGCAGTACTTC
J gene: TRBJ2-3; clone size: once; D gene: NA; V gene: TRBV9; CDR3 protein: CASSVGGTDTQYF; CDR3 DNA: TGTGCCAGCAGCGTAGGGGGCACAGATACGCAGTATTTT
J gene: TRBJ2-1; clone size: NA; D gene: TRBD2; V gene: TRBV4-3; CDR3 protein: CASSQDTAAGAYNEQFF; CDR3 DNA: TGCGCCAGCAGCCAAGATACAGCGGCGGGAGCCTACAATGAGCAGTTCTTC
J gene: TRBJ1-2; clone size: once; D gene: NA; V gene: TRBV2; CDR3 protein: CASVTQGDYGYTF; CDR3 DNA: TGTGCCAGCGTTACACAGGGAGACTATGGCTACACCTTC
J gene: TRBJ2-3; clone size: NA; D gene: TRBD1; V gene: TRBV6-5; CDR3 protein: CASRTGRLDTQYF; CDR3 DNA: TGTGCCAGCAGGACAGGGCGTTTAGATACGCAGTATTTT